The present entry profiles one TCR beta chain with its context. In the authors' workflow: Using reference gene primer amplification, nucleated cell counts were estimated. Profiled with immunoSEQ multiplex PCR; TCRdb holds only in-frame clones, not every one. The DNA gave D and trimming, while V, J and clone size come from that table. The table shows approximately 61,000 clones, with around 86% occurring only once. This CDR3 comprises 11 residues. Germline assignment: CDR1 MNHEY and CDR2 SMNVEV (reference sequence). V shed 4 bases and J shed 7 bases, with 8 bases lying between them. The entry originates in a study of blood T cell repertoires in COVID-19. Study background: From the United States, Italy and Spain came samples of acute and convalescent COVID-19.

This clonotype originated in a human donor in a cohort sampled during active COVID-19. The genes are TRBV27 and TRBJ2-7; D unresolved. Sequenced material: peripheral blood. CDR3 amino acids: CASSSQWEQYF. CDR3 in DNA: TGTGCCAGCAGTTCCCAGTGGGAGCAGTACTTC.